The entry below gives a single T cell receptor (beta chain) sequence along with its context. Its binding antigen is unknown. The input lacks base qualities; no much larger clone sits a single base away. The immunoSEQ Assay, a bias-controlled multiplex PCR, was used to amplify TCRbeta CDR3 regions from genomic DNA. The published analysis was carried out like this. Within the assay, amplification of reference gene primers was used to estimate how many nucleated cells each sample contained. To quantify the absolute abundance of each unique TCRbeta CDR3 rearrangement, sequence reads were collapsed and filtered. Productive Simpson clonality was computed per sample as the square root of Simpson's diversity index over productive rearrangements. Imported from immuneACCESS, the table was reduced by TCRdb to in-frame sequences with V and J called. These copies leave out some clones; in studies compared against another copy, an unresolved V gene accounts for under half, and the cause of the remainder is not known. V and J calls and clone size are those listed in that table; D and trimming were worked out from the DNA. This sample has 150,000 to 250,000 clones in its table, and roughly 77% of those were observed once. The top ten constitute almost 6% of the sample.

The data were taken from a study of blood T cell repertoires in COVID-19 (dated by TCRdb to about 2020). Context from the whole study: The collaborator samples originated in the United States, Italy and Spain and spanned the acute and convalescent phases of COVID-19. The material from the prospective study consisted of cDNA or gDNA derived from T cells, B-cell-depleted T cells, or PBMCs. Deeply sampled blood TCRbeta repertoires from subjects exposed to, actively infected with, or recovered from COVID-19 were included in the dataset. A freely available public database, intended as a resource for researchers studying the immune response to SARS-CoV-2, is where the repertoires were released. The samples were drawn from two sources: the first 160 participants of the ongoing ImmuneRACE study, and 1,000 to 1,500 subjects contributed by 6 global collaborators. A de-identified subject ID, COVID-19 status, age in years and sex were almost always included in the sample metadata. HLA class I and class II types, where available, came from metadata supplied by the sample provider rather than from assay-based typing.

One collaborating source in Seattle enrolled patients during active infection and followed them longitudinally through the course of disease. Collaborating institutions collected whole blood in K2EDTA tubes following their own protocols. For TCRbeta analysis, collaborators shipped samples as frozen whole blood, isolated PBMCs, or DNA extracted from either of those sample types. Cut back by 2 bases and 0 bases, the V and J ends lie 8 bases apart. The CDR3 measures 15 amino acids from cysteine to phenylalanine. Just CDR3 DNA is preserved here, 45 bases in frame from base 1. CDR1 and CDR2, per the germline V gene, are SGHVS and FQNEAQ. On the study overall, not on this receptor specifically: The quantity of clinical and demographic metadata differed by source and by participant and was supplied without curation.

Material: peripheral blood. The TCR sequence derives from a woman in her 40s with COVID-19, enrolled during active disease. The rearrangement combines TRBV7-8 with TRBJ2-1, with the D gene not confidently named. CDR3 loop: CASSLSHGSYNEQFF. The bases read TGTGCCAGCAGCTTATCCCACGGCTCCTACAATGAGCAGTTCTTC.